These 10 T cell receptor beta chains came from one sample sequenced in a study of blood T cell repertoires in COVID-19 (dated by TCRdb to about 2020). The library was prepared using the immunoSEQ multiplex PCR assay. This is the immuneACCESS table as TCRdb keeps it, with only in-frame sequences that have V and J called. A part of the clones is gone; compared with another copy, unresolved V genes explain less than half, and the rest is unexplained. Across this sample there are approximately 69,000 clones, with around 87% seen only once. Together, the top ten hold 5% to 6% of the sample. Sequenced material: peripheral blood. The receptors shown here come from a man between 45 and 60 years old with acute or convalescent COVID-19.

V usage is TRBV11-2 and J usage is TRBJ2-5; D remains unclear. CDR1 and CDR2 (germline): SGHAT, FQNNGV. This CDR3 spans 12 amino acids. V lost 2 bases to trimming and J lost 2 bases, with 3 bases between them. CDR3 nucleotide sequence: TGTGCCAGCAGCTTAACACAAGAGACCCAGTACTTC. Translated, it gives CASSLTQETQYF.

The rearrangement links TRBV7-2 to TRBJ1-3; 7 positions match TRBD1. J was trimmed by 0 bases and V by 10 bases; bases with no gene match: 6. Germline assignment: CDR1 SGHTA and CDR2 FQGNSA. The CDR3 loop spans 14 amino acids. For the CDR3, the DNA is TGTGCCACGAGGGACAGATTCTCTGGAAACACCATATATTTT. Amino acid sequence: CATRDRFSGNTIYF.

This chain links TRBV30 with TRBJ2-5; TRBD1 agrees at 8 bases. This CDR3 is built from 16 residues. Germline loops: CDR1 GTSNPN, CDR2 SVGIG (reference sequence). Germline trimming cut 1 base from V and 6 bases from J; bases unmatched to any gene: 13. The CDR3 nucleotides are TGTGCCTGGAGTGATACTTATGGGACAGGCGGAAAGACCCAGTACTTC. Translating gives CAWSDTYGTGGKTQYF.

The CDR3 spells CASSMLSGGYGYTF. The DNA for the CDR3 is TGTGCCAGCAGCATGTTATCAGGGGGCTATGGCTACACCTTC. The gene calls are TRBV6-5 and TRBJ1-2; TRBD1 matches at 7 bases. Germline lookup yields CDR1 MNHEY and CDR2 SVGAGI. After removal of 6 bases from V and 4 bases from J, the junction contained 8 bases not matched to a gene. This CDR3 contains 14 residues.

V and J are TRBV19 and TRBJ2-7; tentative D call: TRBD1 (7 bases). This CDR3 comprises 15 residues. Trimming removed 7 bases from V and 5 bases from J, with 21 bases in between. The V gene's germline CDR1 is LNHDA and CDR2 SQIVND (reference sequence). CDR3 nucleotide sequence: TGTGCCAGTACACCCTTGGCGGGACAGTGGAACGAGCAGTACTTC. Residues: CASTPLAGQWNEQYF. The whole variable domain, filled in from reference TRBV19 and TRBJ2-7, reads DGGITQSPKYLFRKEGQNVTLSCEQNLNHDAMYWYRQDPGQGLRLIYYSQIVNDFQKGDIAEGYSVSREKKESFPLTVTSAQKNPTAFYLCASTPLAGQWNEQYFGPGTRLTVT.

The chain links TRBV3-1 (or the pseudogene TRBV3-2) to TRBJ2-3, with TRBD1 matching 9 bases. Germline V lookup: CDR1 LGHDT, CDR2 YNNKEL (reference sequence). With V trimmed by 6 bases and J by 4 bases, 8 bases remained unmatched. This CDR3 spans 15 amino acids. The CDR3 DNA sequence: TGTGCCAGCAGAAAAAAACAGGGGGCATCAGATACGCAGTATTTT. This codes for CASRKKQGASDTQYF.

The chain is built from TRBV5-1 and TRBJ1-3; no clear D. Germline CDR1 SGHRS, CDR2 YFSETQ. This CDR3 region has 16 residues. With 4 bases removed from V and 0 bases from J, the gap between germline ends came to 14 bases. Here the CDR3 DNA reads TGCGCCAGCAGCCGGGGAGGTGCGAGCTCTGGAAACACCATATATTTT. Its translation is CASSRGGASSGNTIYF.

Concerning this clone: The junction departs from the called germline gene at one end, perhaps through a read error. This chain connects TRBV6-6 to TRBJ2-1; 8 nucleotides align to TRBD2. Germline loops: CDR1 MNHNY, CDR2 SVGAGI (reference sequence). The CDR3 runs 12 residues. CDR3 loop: CASSPAGLVQLF. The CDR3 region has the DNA TGTGCCAGCAGTCCGGCGGGACTAGTACAGCTCTTC.

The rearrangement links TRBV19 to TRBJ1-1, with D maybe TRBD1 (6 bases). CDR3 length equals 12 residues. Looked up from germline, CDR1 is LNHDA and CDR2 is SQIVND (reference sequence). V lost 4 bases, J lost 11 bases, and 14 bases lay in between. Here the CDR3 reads CASSTDSFQAFF. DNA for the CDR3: TGTGCCAGTAGTACGGACAGTTTCCAGGCTTTCTTT.

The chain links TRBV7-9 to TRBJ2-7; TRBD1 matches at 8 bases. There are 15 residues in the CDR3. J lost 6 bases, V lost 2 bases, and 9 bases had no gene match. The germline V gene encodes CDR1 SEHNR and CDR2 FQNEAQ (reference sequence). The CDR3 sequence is CASSLYLVTGAEQYF. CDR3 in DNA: TGTGCCAGCAGCTTATACTTAGTGACAGGGGCCGAGCAGTACTTC.